One and the same sample provided the 27 T cell receptor beta chains below, sequenced in a study of cytomegalovirus exposure and HLA in healthy donors. With 60 Vbeta and 13 Jbeta primers, the PCR was carried out. Profiling relied on immunoSEQ multiplex PCR, and the TCRdb table lists in-frame clones only, not all of them. The sample records approximately 140,000 clones, 84% being singletons. Sequencing input: PBMCs. Receptor source: a man aged 45-65 years in good health and CMV-seronegative.

The chain uses TRBV7-9 and TRBJ2-5; 7 bases align to TRBD2. Matching the DNA end better, TRBJ2-7 makes the J call doubtful. The CDR3 totals 14 residues. Germline CDR1 reads SEHNR; CDR2 reads FQNEAQ (reference sequence). The CDR3 here is CASSLLGEGYEQYF. CDR3 sequence (DNA): TGTGCCAGCAGCTTATTAGGGGAGGGCTACGAGCAGTACTTC.

The CDR3 region has the DNA TGTGCCAGCAGCTCCCCGGGACAGACGAACACCGGGGAGCTGTTTTTT. Its translation is CASSSPGQTNTGELFF. The rearrangement uses TRBV7-2 and TRBJ2-2, with 7 bases fitting TRBD1. The CDR3 consists of 16 residues. V was pared by 4 bases and J by 0 bases, with 5 bases of the junction left unmatched. CDR1 and CDR2 from the germline V gene are SGHTA and FQGNSA.

This sequence joins TRBV19 and TRBJ2-5; 13 bases fit TRBD2. The length of the CDR3 is 15 residues. Unmatched junction bases numbered 3, after V lost 3 bases and J lost 5 bases. Germline V lookup: CDR1 LNHDA, CDR2 SQIVND (reference sequence). The CDR3 nucleotides read TGTGCCAGTAGTATCGGACTAGCGGGGGAGGAGACCCAGTACTTC. Its translation is CASSIGLAGEETQYF.

This clone occurred once. V is TRBV7-8 and J is TRBJ1-2; possible D gene TRBD1, 5 bases. Germline CDR1 SGHVS, CDR2 FQNEAQ. The germline V and J ends were trimmed by 1 base and 8 bases, with 14 bases remaining between them. The CDR3 has 14 residues. CDR3 amino acids: CASSLERQPRGYTF. The CDR3 DNA follows: TGTGCCAGCAGCTTAGAGCGACAGCCAAGGGGCTACACCTTC.

This clone was recorded once. The V gene is TRBV18, the J gene TRBJ2-7; D perhaps matches TRBD1 (5 bases). The germline gives CDR1 KGHSH, CDR2 LQKENI. This CDR3 comprises 13 residues. Trimming stripped 3 bases from V and 5 bases from J, with 11 bases between. CDR3 bases: TGTGCCAGCTCACCTTCGCAGGGCGACGAGCAGTACTTC. It specifies CASSPSQGDEQYF.

V gene TRBV2 combines with J gene TRBJ2-7, with D possibly being TRBD2 (7 bases). The CDR3 has 15 residues. Germline values: CDR1 SNHLY, CDR2 FYNNEI. Trimming cost V 6 bases and J 0 bases, with 15 bases left between them. The CDR3 sequence: CASRLQGLNSYEQYF. The CDR3, as DNA: TGTGCCAGCAGACTACAGGGACTAAACTCCTACGAGCAGTACTTC.

The V gene is TRBV6-1, the J gene TRBJ1-1; TRBD1 might be the D (5 bases). This CDR3 contains 15 residues. V gave up 0 bases and J gave up 8 bases, with 16 bases separating them. The germline CDR1 and CDR2 sequences are MNHNS and SASEGT. The CDR3 nucleotides read TGTGCCAGCAGTGAAGCGGGACGGACTACTTCGGAAGCTTTCTTT. Its protein is CASSEAGRTTSEAFF.

The V and J genes are TRBV7-9 and TRBJ1-3; tentative D call: TRBD1 (5 bases). Germline V gene lookup returns CDR1 SEHNR and CDR2 FQNEAQ (reference sequence). The V and J ends lost 3 bases and 3 bases respectively, with 9 bases between them. This CDR3 has 14 residues. The CDR3 DNA reads as TGTGCCAGCAGCTTTAGTCAGGGTGGAAACACCATATATTTT. Translated, it gives CASSFSQGGNTIYF.

The CDR3 nucleotides read TGCAGTGCTGGGGTGGGGGGTACGCAGTATTTT. Protein product: CSAGVGGTQYF. This sequence joins TRBV20-1 and TRBJ2-3; a possible D gene is TRBD2 (6 bases). Germline V gene sequence: CDR1 DFQATT, CDR2 SNEGSKA (reference sequence). This CDR3 contains 11 residues. The V end lost 5 bases, the J end lost 8 bases, and 11 bases lay between the germline ends.

The CDR3 DNA reads TGTGCCAGCAGTGAATTAGCGGGGGGACTCAATGAGCAGTTCTTC. Translated: CASSELAGGLNEQFF. The V gene is TRBV6-1, the J gene TRBJ2-1, with 10 nucleotides matching TRBD2. Germline assignment: CDR1 MNHNS and CDR2 SASEGT. The CDR3 loop spans 15 amino acids. The junction had 4 bases not matched to a gene; V was cut back by 2 bases and J by 6 bases.

This clone was detected only a few times. The chain has TRBV5-1 and TRBJ2-1; tentative D call: TRBD1 (5 bases). Germline V gene data show CDR1 as SGHRS and CDR2 as YFSETQ. Trimming shortened V by 3 bases and J by 8 bases, and 9 bases separated the two germline ends. This CDR3 contains 12 residues. CDR3 sequence: CASSSDSYEQFF. CDR3 nucleotides: TGCGCCAGCAGCTCCGACAGTTATGAGCAGTTCTTC. Full variable domain (outside the CDR3, taken from reference TRBV5-1 and TRBJ2-1): KAGVTQTPRYLIKTRGQQVTLSCSPISGHRSVSWYQQTPGQGLQFLFEYFSETQRNKGNFPGRFSGRQFSNSRSEMNVSTLELGDSALYLCASSSDSYEQFFGPGTRLTVL.

This clone was seen more than once but under ten times. V usage is TRBV2 and J usage is TRBJ1-1; D gene ambiguous. The CDR3 loop spans 15 amino acids. The germline CDR1 and CDR2 sequences are SNHLY and FYNNEI. V was shortened by 1 base and J by 4 bases, with 13 bases between the two germline ends. The CDR3 loop reads CASSEGRPGSTEAFF. The CDR3 nucleotides read TGTGCCAGCAGTGAAGGGAGGCCCGGGAGCACTGAAGCTTTCTTT.

This chain connects TRBV7-9 to TRBJ2-7; 7 nucleotides agree with TRBD1. V shed 5 bases and J 3 bases; nucleotides not matched to a gene: 7. Germline V gene sequence: CDR1 SEHNR, CDR2 FQNEAQ (reference sequence). The CDR3 is 14 amino acids. The CDR3 loop reads CASSPRDRDYEQYF. The CDR3 DNA reads TGTGCCAGCAGCCCCCGGGACAGAGACTACGAGCAGTACTTC.

The V and J genes are TRBV18 and TRBJ2-1; tentatively, D is TRBD2 (5 bases). The CDR3 loop spans 14 amino acids. V lost 4 bases and J lost 3, with 10 bases in between. The V gene's germline CDR1 is KGHSH and CDR2 LQKENI. The CDR3 DNA sequence: TGTGCCAGCTCACTGGAAGACTACTACAATGAGCAGTTCTTC. Translating gives CASSLEDYYNEQFF.

V gene TRBV6-6 combines with J gene TRBJ2-6, with TRBD1 matching 7 bases. CDR1 and CDR2 from the germline V gene are MNHNY and SVGAGI (reference sequence). The CDR3 spans 15 residues. Unmatched junction bases numbered 3, after V lost 5 bases and J lost 2 bases. CDR3 loop: CASSPTGTGANVLTF. The DNA for the CDR3 is TGTGCCAGCAGTCCGACAGGGACTGGGGCCAACGTCCTGACTTTC.

This clone was observed a handful of times. The chain employs TRBV30 and TRBJ1-4; D remains ambiguous. The length of the CDR3 is 12 residues. Trimming cost V 1 base and J 6 bases, with 6 bases left between them. Germline CDR1 GTSNPN, CDR2 SVGIG (reference sequence). The CDR3 DNA follows: TGTGCCTGGAGTGCAGGTTATGAAAAACTGTTTTTT. Its protein product is CAWSAGYEKLFF.

The genes are TRBV5-6 and TRBJ2-5; 11 bases fit TRBD2. The DNA end is more similar to TRBJ2-7, so the J call may be wrong. The V gene's germline CDR1 is SGHDT and CDR2 YYEEEE. The CDR3 contains 16 residues. The CDR3 DNA reads TGTGCCAGCAGCCCCTCCTTAGCGGGGGGGCCCTACGAGCAGTACTTC. Its translation: CASSPSLAGGPYEQYF.

The chain employs TRBV4-1 and TRBJ1-5, with 7 positions matching TRBD1. The CDR3 extends over 14 amino acids. Per the germline V gene, CDR1 is MGHRA and CDR2 is YSYEKL. Trimming at V came to 4 bases and at J to 6 bases, leaving 6 bases not matched to a gene. The DNA for the CDR3 is TGCGCCAGCAGCCGGGACAGCTTGGGTCAGCCCCAGCATTTT. This translates into CASSRDSLGQPQHF.

J is TRBJ2-7 and V is TRBV7-8; D remains ambiguous. V gave up 3 bases and J gave up 0 bases, with 3 bases separating them. Germline V gene lookup returns CDR1 SGHVS and CDR2 FQNEAQ. This CDR3 region has 12 residues. The CDR3 bases are TGTGCCAGCAGCTTGAGCTCCTACGAGCAGTACTTC. Translation gives CASSLSSYEQYF.

V gene TRBV6-6 combines with J gene TRBJ2-6; possibly TRBD2 for D (5 bases). V lost 6 bases to trimming and J lost 4 bases, with 13 bases between them. This CDR3 is 15 amino acids long. From germline, CDR1 is MNHNY and CDR2 SVGAGI (reference sequence). CDR3 bases: TGTGCCAGCAGGGATGAGGGTGCCGGGGCCAACGTCCTGACTTTC. Encoded protein: CASRDEGAGANVLTF.

This sequence joins TRBV9 and TRBJ2-6, with D maybe TRBD1 (6 bases). V lost 1 base and J lost 2, with 7 bases in between. This CDR3 is built from 15 residues. CDR1 is SGDLS, CDR2 YYNGEE, per germline. CDR3 amino acids: CASSVRTAGANVLTF. CDR3 DNA sequence: TGTGCCAGCAGCGTACGGACAGCTGGGGCCAACGTCCTGACTTTC.

V is TRBV29-1 and J is TRBJ2-3, with no clear D. The V and J ends lost 3 bases and 4 bases respectively, with 8 bases between them. The CDR3 is made up of 12 amino acids. Germline CDR1 and CDR2: SQVTM and ANQGSEA. The CDR3 DNA reads TGCAGCGTTGAGGAGTCGGCAGATACGCAGTATTTT. As protein: CSVEESADTQYF.

This chain links TRBV7-9 with TRBJ1-6; TRBD1 might be the D (6 bases). This CDR3 contains 13 residues. CDR1 and CDR2 (germline): SEHNR, FQNEAQ (reference sequence). The V gene lost 5 bases and the J gene lost 8 bases, with 10 bases spanning the gap. The CDR3 sequence: CASSKGGDSPLHF. CDR3 nucleotides: TGTGCCAGCAGCAAGGGGGGGGATTCACCCCTCCACTTT.

The J gene is TRBJ1-1, the V gene TRBV14; a possible D gene is TRBD1 (6 bases). CDR3 length equals 14 residues. The V gene lost 0 bases and the J gene lost 7 bases, with 12 bases spanning the gap. Germline V gene lookup returns CDR1 SGHDN and CDR2 FVKESK. CDR3 sequence reads: CASSQDRGGSEAFF. The DNA of the CDR3 is TGTGCCAGCAGCCAAGACAGGGGTGGAAGTGAAGCTTTCTTT.

The gene calls are TRBV10-3 and TRBJ1-1; 10 bases are a match to TRBD1. CDR1 and CDR2 (germline): ENHRY, SYGVKD. With 11 bases clipped from V and 4 bases from J, the junction kept 4 bases outside the gene matches. CDR3 length: 12 residues. CDR3 region: CAVGTGATEAFF. CDR3 nucleotides: TGTGCCGTCGGGACAGGGGCCACTGAAGCTTTCTTT.

This sequence joins TRBV23-1 and TRBJ1-2, with a weak D call TRBD1 (5 bases). TRBV23-1 is filed as an ORF, its function uncertain. The CDR3 totals 13 residues. Trimming removed 3 bases at V and 6 bases at J, with 11 bases between. The CDR3 DNA reads TGCGCCAGCAGTCATCAGTGGGGCGATGGCTACACCTTC. It specifies CASSHQWGDGYTF.

The chain links TRBV4-1 to TRBJ1-2; D may be TRBD1 (6 bases). CDR1 and CDR2 (germline): MGHRA, YSYEKL. There are 13 residues in the CDR3. The V end was cut by 1 base, the J end by 6 bases, with 9 bases between. The CDR3 reads CASSQGQADGYTF. The CDR3 DNA follows: TGCGCCAGCAGCCAAGGACAGGCGGATGGCTACACCTTC.